This T cell receptor beta chain came from a study of T-cell memory formation after mild COVID-19. About this clonotype itself: Its target is unknown.

Study-level findings and limits: The study detected some responding clones in pre-infection memory, suggesting cross-reactive memory joined.

After 5'RACE with constant-segment primers, TCR alpha and TCR beta cDNA libraries carrying sample barcodes and UMIs were obtained. Each CDR3 protein gets one entry after TCRdb re-called the 5' RACE reads with MiXCR. The table has 300,000 to 400,000 distinct CDR3 sequences, roughly 13% seen once. Specimen: PBMCs or a T cell subset sorted from them (not recorded which). The clonotype originates from a man aged 18 to 29 who had mild COVID-19 (a few samples of this study predate the infection). Cell type and time point are not known.

This CDR3 reads CASSPSRDRGFQPQHF. CDR3 nucleotide sequence: TGCGCCAGCAGCCCAAGCCGGGACAGGGGGTTTCAGCCCCAGCATTTT. The chain carries TRBV5-1 and TRBJ1-5, with 11 bases that match TRBD1. Germline trimming cut 4 bases from V and 6 bases from J; bases unmatched to any gene: 9. The germline gives CDR1 SGHRS, CDR2 YFSETQ. The CDR3 has 16 residues.